This T cell receptor (beta chain) comes out of a study of shared clonotypes between healthy human individuals. Comments on this clone: Antigen specificity is unknown.

The method was immunoSEQ multiplex PCR; TCRdb's version includes in-frame clones alone and lacks a portion of them. The sample lists about a million clones; 70% to 85% were seen once. A CD45RA-negative memory subset and a CD45RA+ naive subset were separated from the CD4+ cells. Broader study findings: Sampling used blood alone; tissue repertoires probably differ. Memory subsets had estimated richness that was generally smaller than that of naive subsets.

Germline CDR1 reads LGHNA; CDR2 reads YNFKEQ. With V trimmed by 0 bases and J by 2 bases, 6 bases remained unmatched. This CDR3 region has 16 residues. Sequenced material: memory CD4+ T cells sorted from blood. Subset meaning: CD45RA-negative fraction. This chain joins TRBV4-2 and TRBJ1-2, with 7 positions matching TRBD1. The clonotype originates from a man aged 18 to 30 in good health. This CDR3 is CASSQEGTEGNYGYTF. The CDR3 coding sequence is TGTGCCAGCAGCCAAGAGGGGACAGAGGGGAACTATGGCTACACCTTC.